One sample yielded the 15 T cell receptor beta chains listed below, sequenced in a study of early T cells in non-severe SARS-CoV-2 infection. TCRdb itself ran the 5' RACE reads through MiXCR, one entry per CDR3 protein. The data show 30,000 to 40,000 distinct CDR3 sequences, with around 5% seen just once and 21% held by the top ten. The sample taken for sequencing was whole blood. The receptors originated from an adult who was a healthcare worker with PCR-confirmed SARS-CoV-2 infection or an uninfected control (not recorded which).

The gene calls are TRBV29-1 and TRBJ1-2, with 7 bases lining up with TRBD1. The germline V gene has CDR1 SQVTM and CDR2 ANQGSEA. The CDR3 is 13 amino acids. The trim removed 5 bases at V and 4 bases at J, leaving 7 bases unmatched. CDR3 in DNA: TGCAGCGTTTGGCCGGGGACAGCCTATGGCTACACCTTC. It is translated as CSVWPGTAYGYTF. Looking up the rest from reference TRBV29-1 and TRBJ1-2 gives the full variable domain: SAVISQKPSRDICQRGTSLTIQCQVDSQVTMMFWYRQQPGQSLTLIATANQGSEATYESGFVIDKFPISRPNLTFSTLTVSNMSPEDSSIYLCSVWPGTAYGYTFGSGTRLTVV.

This clonotype was found many times. The chain uses TRBV7-2 and TRBJ2-7, with 8 bases fitting TRBD1. After removal of 5 bases from V and 0 bases from J, the junction contained 3 bases not matched to a gene. This CDR3 is built from 14 residues. CDR1 and CDR2 (germline): SGHTA, FQGNSA. CDR3 bases: TGTGCCAGCAGCCGACAGGGGAGCTCCTACGAGCAGTACTTC. Amino acid sequence: CASSRQGSSYEQYF. Variable domain in full (rest from reference TRBV7-2 and TRBJ2-7): GAGVSQSPSNKVTEKGKDVELRCDPISGHTALYWYRQSLGQGLEFLIYFQGNSAPDKSGLPSDRFSAERTGGSVSTLTIQRTQQEDSAVYLCASSRQGSSYEQYFGPGTRLTVT.

The J gene is TRBJ1-2, the V gene TRBV6-6, with 7 bases identical to TRBD1. Germline V gives CDR1 MNHNY, CDR2 SVGAGI (reference sequence). CDR3 length: 16 residues. V gave up 2 bases and J gave up 6 bases; unmatched junction bases: 12. CDR3 protein: CASSYQTGQAGNGYTF. The CDR3 nucleotides read TGTGCCAGCAGTTACCAAACTGGACAGGCAGGAAATGGCTACACCTTC.

Ten or more counts support this clonotype. This sequence joins TRBV12-3 or TRBV12-4 and TRBJ1-2; 7 bases fit TRBD1. The trim removed 6 bases at V and 8 bases at J, leaving 6 bases unmatched. The CDR3 is 12 residues long. The CDR3 sequence is CASRGTAGGYTF. The CDR3 coding sequence is TGTGCCAGCAGGGGGACAGCGGGAGGCTACACCTTC.

The chain has TRBV5-6 and TRBJ2-6; D may be TRBD1 (6 bases). The CDR3 is 16 residues long. CDR1 is SGHDT and CDR2 is YYEEEE in the germline V gene. Trimming took off 7 bases at V and 0 bases at J, with 14 bases between the two ends. The CDR3 region is CASRLQGDSGANVLTF. As DNA, the CDR3 is TGTGCCAGCCGCCTACAGGGAGACTCTGGGGCCAACGTCCTGACTTTC.

By sample share, this clonotype is medium-sized. The chain joins TRBV10-3 to TRBJ2-5; D is uncertain. Trimming left V 6 bases short and J 0 bases short, with 8 bases between. Germline V gives CDR1 ENHRY, CDR2 SYGVKD. The CDR3 runs 13 residues. The CDR3 loop is CAISDGYQETQYF. The CDR3 DNA is TGTGCCATCAGCGACGGCTACCAAGAGACCCAGTACTTC.

This sequence joins TRBV4-3 and TRBJ1-3; D is possibly TRBD1 (5 bases). Trimming took 0 bases from V and 1 from J, leaving 7 bases between them. The CDR3 runs to 15 residues. The V gene's germline CDR1 is LGHNA and CDR2 YSLEER. The CDR3 protein is CASSQDGGSGNTIYF. The CDR3 DNA reads TGCGCCAGCAGCCAAGATGGGGGATCTGGAAACACCATATATTTT.

As for this clonotype: One end of the junction is discordant with germline, which a read error may explain. The DNA for the CDR3 is TGTGCCAGTAGCTACGGGACCGCCGTTCGGGGAAACACCATATATTTT. Its translation is CASSYGTAVRGNTIYF. V usage is TRBV7-2 and J usage is TRBJ1-3, with D tentatively TRBD1 (5 bases). This CDR3 has 16 amino acids. Germline values: CDR1 SGHTA, CDR2 FQGNSA.

This clonotype was seen at least ten times. The rearrangement uses TRBV10-3 and TRBJ2-1; D perhaps matches TRBD2 (5 bases). This CDR3 comprises 13 residues. The germline CDR1 and CDR2 sequences are ENHRY and SYGVKD. Trimming cost V 10 bases and J 5 bases, with 15 bases left between them. CDR3 in DNA: TGTGCCACCCGGGATTTCAACCACAATGAGCAGTTCTTC. Amino acid sequence: CATRDFNHNEQFF.

In its sample, this clonotype was seen many times. This chain links TRBV7-3 with TRBJ2-1, with D perhaps matching TRBD2 (5 bases). V was trimmed by 4 bases and J by 3 bases, leaving 7 bases between them. There are 13 residues in the CDR3. Germline V CDR1 and CDR2: SGHTA, FQGTGA. The CDR3 DNA sequence: TGTGCCAGCAGCTCCGGGAACTACAATGAGCAGTTCTTC. Translated, it gives CASSSGNYNEQFF. The whole variable domain, remainder taken from reference TRBV7-3 and TRBJ2-1, is GAGVSQTPSNKVTEKGKYVELRCDPISGHTALYWYRQSLGQGPEFLIYFQGTGAADDSGLPNDRFFAVRPEGSVSTLKIQRTERGDSAVYLCASSSGNYNEQFFGPGTRLTVL.

This clonotype was picked up a small number of times. The rearrangement uses TRBV5-1 and TRBJ2-5; D is uncertain. The V end was cut by 3 bases, the J end by 5 bases, with 8 bases between. The CDR3 runs to 12 residues. In germline, CDR1 is SGHRS, CDR2 YFSETQ. The DNA of the CDR3 is TGCGCCAGCAGCTCCGCCCTGGAGACCCAGTACTTC. Its protein is CASSSALETQYF.

Ten or more counts support this clonotype. The rearrangement links TRBV12-5 to TRBJ2-4, with a tentative D call TRBD1 (5 bases). V was trimmed by 3 bases and J by 6 bases, leaving 15 bases between them. CDR3 size: 15 residues. CDR1 is LGHNT and CDR2 is FRNRAP in the germline V gene. This CDR3 is CASGFGLGQANIQYF. The CDR3 region has the DNA TGTGCTAGTGGTTTCGGGCTGGGGCAAGCAAACATTCAGTACTTC.

This clonotype was found many times. The genes are TRBV10-3 and TRBJ2-7; the D gene is possibly TRBD2 (5 bases). The CDR3 runs to 14 residues. Trimming took off 3 bases at V and 2 bases at J, with 11 bases between the two ends. Looked up from germline, CDR1 is ENHRY and CDR2 is SYGVKD. The CDR3 reads CAISDPTGTYEQYF. The CDR3, as DNA: TGTGCCATCAGTGATCCGACGGGAACCTACGAGCAGTACTTC.

This clonotype was observed many times. The rearrangement links TRBV12-3 or TRBV12-4 to TRBJ1-1, with TRBD1 identical over 8 bases. V shed 6 bases, J shed 1 base, and the junction held 7 bases outside the gene matches. This CDR3 is 15 amino acids long. The CDR3 is CASRLSGGRNTEAFF. As DNA, the CDR3 is TGTGCCAGCAGACTATCAGGGGGCAGGAACACTGAAGCTTTCTTT.

This clonotype occurred many times. The genes are TRBV21-1 and TRBJ1-5. TRBV21-1 is given as a pseudogene. This CDR3 has 17 amino acids. This chain's CDR3 is CASSKAAGRPHNQPQHF. CDR3 coding DNA: TGTGCCAGCAGCAAAGCGGCGGGGAGGCCCCATAATCAGCCCCAGCATTTT.